Sequencing of this T cell receptor beta chain was carried out in a study of blood T cell repertoires in COVID-19. On the study more broadly: Donors in the United States, Italy and Spain gave samples during acute or convalescent COVID-19. PBMCs, B-cell-depleted T cells, or T cells were the source of the cDNA or gDNA that made up the material.

Per the germline V gene, CDR1 is MDHEN and CDR2 is SYDVKM. The CDR3 has 16 residues. The germline V and J ends were trimmed by 8 bases and 7 bases, with 21 bases remaining between them. In the study's own analysis: Amplification with reference gene primers provided the estimates of nucleated cell counts. Profiled with immunoSEQ multiplex PCR; TCRdb holds only in-frame clones, not every one. For V, J and clone size, that table is used; D and trimming come from the DNA. The sample records under 200,000 clones, around 84% being singletons. This receptor was obtained from a woman older than 75 with acute or convalescent COVID-19. The sample was peripheral blood. The chain is built from TRBV28 and TRBJ1-6; TRBD1 is a possible D gene (6 bases). This chain's CDR3 is CASLWAGGANNSPLHF. The CDR3 DNA follows: TGTGCCAGCCTTTGGGCGGGGGGCGCGAACAATTCACCCCTCCACTTT.